Below are 31 T cell receptor beta chains sequenced from a single sample in a study of blood T cell repertoires in COVID-19. This table comes from immunoSEQ multiplex PCR, and its TCRdb copy is limited to in-frame clones, with some not included. This sample has some 300,000 clones; nearly 90% occur once, and the top ten carry around 4.5%. Material: PBMCs or T cells enriched from blood (not recorded which). The receptors were sampled from a young woman with acute COVID-19.

This chain joins TRBV5-6 and TRBJ1-4; the match to TRBD1 covers 7 bases. After removal of 4 bases from V and 4 bases from J, the junction contained 7 bases not matched to a gene. This CDR3 has 15 residues. CDR1 and CDR2 (germline): SGHDT, YYEEEE. CDR3 protein: CASSAPGGNNEKLFF. The CDR3 nucleotides read TGTGCCAGCAGCGCCCCAGGGGGGAATAATGAAAAACTGTTTTTT.

The genes are TRBV6-5 and TRBJ1-2; TRBD1 aligns across 7 bases. The CDR3 spans 13 residues. Losses at the gene ends were 5 bases for V and 5 bases for J; bases not matched to a gene: 5. The germline CDR1 and CDR2 sequences are MNHEY and SVGAGI. CDR3 amino acids: CASSRTGRYGYTF. CDR3 nucleotides: TGTGCCAGCAGTCGGACAGGAAGATATGGCTACACCTTC.

This clone was counted once. J is TRBJ1-6 and V is TRBV5-6; a possible D gene is TRBD1 (5 bases). CDR3 length: 14 residues. V was shortened by 0 bases and J by 8 bases, with 9 bases between the two germline ends. Germline V gene sequence: CDR1 SGHDT, CDR2 YYEEEE. CDR3 in amino acids: CASSLGQMDSPLHF. The CDR3 DNA sequence: TGTGCCAGCAGCTTGGGACAGATGGATTCACCCCTCCACTTT.

In nucleotides, the CDR3 is TGCGCCAGCAGCTCTGGGACAGGCGAAAAACTGTTTTTT. It is translated as CASSSGTGEKLFF. The V and J genes are TRBV5-1 and TRBJ1-4; 8 positions agree with TRBD1. V trimming: 3 bases; J trimming: 8 bases; junction bases outside the gene matches: 3. The CDR3 consists of 13 residues. Germline CDR1 SGHRS, CDR2 YFSETQ.

The chain uses TRBV6-1 and TRBJ1-2; D not certain. Germline V gene lookup returns CDR1 MNHNS and CDR2 SASEGT. The V end was cut by 1 base, the J end by 5 bases, with 8 bases between. This CDR3 has 13 residues. CDR3 DNA sequence: TGTGCCAGCAGTGAAGAAGCCCTTTATGGCTACACCTTC. This translates into CASSEEALYGYTF.

The V gene is TRBV30, the J gene TRBJ1-1; 8 bases line up with TRBD1. CDR3 size: 14 residues. The ends lost 5 bases at V and 1 base at J; junction bases unmatched: 6. Germline V CDR1 and CDR2: GTSNPN, SVGIG (reference sequence). The CDR3 sequence: CAWSLGTGNTEAFF. The CDR3, as DNA: TGTGCCTGGTCGTTAGGGACAGGGAACACTGAAGCTTTCTTT.

V gene TRBV9 combines with J gene TRBJ2-3; 9 nucleotides align to TRBD2. Germline-derived CDR1 and CDR2 are SGDLS and YYNGEE. Trimming removed 6 bases from V and 5 bases from J; junction bases left unmatched: 10. This CDR3 contains 15 residues. DNA for the CDR3: TGTGCCAGCAATCCTGGCGGGAGGGCCGTAGATACGCAGTATTTT. Translation gives CASNPGGRAVDTQYF.

V is TRBV7-9 and J is TRBJ1-1; D remains ambiguous. In germline, CDR1 is SEHNR, CDR2 FQNEAQ (reference sequence). With 3 bases removed from V and 4 bases from J, the gap between germline ends came to 9 bases. The CDR3 extends over 13 amino acids. CDR3 nucleotides: TGTGCCAGCAGCTTTGAGGCGGGCACTGAAGCTTTCTTT. Translating it yields CASSFEAGTEAFF. Full variable domain (missing parts from reference TRBV7-9 and TRBJ1-1): DTGVSQNPRHKITKRGQNVTFRCDPISEHNRLYWYRQTLGQGPEFLTYFQNEAQLEKSRLLSDRFSAERPKGSFSTLEIQRTEQGDSAMYLCASSFEAGTEAFFGQGTRLTVV.

The chain has TRBV27 and TRBJ2-3; weak D call: TRBD1 (6 bases). Germline V gene sequence: CDR1 MNHEY, CDR2 SMNVEV (reference sequence). V dropped 6 bases and J dropped 1 base, with 14 bases sitting between them. This CDR3 comprises 15 residues. The CDR3 protein is CASSLTGAGTDTQYF. DNA for the CDR3: TGTGCCAGCAGCTTGACAGGAGCTGGCACAGATACGCAGTATTTT.

CDR3 DNA: TGTGCCAGCAGGGTGACAGGGTTCCAAGAGAAACTGTTTTTT. It yields the protein CASRVTGFQEKLFF. The chain is built from TRBV2 and TRBJ1-4; 7 bases are shared with TRBD1. The CDR3 contains 14 residues. J gave up 11 bases and V 6 bases, and 12 bases lay outside the gene matches. CDR1 and CDR2 (germline): SNHLY, FYNNEI.

V and J are TRBV29-1 and TRBJ1-1; TRBD1 is a possible D gene (5 bases). Trimming cost V 4 bases and J 1 base, with 13 bases left between them. Germline V lookup: CDR1 SQVTM, CDR2 ANQGSEA. The CDR3 consists of 14 residues. Here the CDR3 DNA reads TGCAGCGTTGGGCTCCTGGGGGGGAACACTGAAGCTTTCTTT. Its translation: CSVGLLGGNTEAFF.

This clone was detected only once. This chain links TRBV11-3 with TRBJ1-1; no clear D gene. V was trimmed by 6 bases and J by 6 bases, leaving 14 bases between them. Germline V gene data show CDR1 as SGHNT and CDR2 as YENEEA. The length of the CDR3 is 13 residues. CDR3 amino acids: CASSTGEVAEAFF. CDR3 in DNA: TGTGCCAGCAGTACTGGGGAGGTCGCTGAAGCTTTCTTT.

This clone appeared a few times. This sequence joins TRBV23-1 and TRBJ2-3; 12 bases agree with TRBD2. TRBV23-1 has ORF status, its function being uncertain. V was pared by 7 bases and J by 4 bases, with 6 bases of the junction left unmatched. The CDR3 extends over 15 amino acids. CDR3 DNA: TGCGCCAGCACCCTAGCGGGAGGGCTCGCAGATACGCAGTATTTT. Residues: CASTLAGGLADTQYF.

The V call is TRBV19, the J call TRBJ2-1; 10 nucleotides align to TRBD2. J was trimmed by 4 bases and V by 5 bases; bases with no gene match: 8. The CDR3 totals 16 residues. Germline CDR1 and CDR2: LNHDA and SQIVND (reference sequence). Here the CDR3 reads CASSSTSGISYNEQFF. The CDR3 nucleotides read TGTGCCAGTAGTTCTACTAGCGGGATATCGTACAATGAGCAGTTCTTC.

This sequence joins TRBV27 and TRBJ2-1, with a tentative D call TRBD2 (5 bases). V lost 3 bases, J lost 3 bases, and 15 bases lay in between. This CDR3 has 16 residues. The germline V gene has CDR1 MNHEY and CDR2 SMNVEV (reference sequence). The CDR3 loop is CASSFLTRVNYNEQFF. CDR3 DNA: TGTGCCAGCAGTTTCCTAACTAGGGTTAACTACAATGAGCAGTTCTTC.

This clone was picked up one time. V and J are TRBV9 and TRBJ2-7, with TRBD2 as a possible D gene (5 bases). The CDR3 consists of 13 residues. CDR1 is SGDLS, CDR2 YYNGEE, per germline. V lost 0 bases, J lost 5 bases, and 9 bases lay in between. The CDR3: CASSVGPRDEQYF. CDR3 bases: TGTGCCAGCAGCGTAGGGCCGCGGGACGAGCAGTACTTC. The full variable domain, its missing parts supplied by reference TRBV9 and TRBJ2-7, is DSGVTQTPKHLITATGQRVTLRCSPRSGDLSVYWYQQSLDQGLQFLIQYYNGEERAKGNILERFSAQQFPDLHSELNLSSLELGDSALYFCASSVGPRDEQYFGPGTRLTVT.

The V gene is TRBV19, the J gene TRBJ2-2; 7 bases fit TRBD2. V was pared by 10 bases and J by 2 bases, with 4 bases of the junction left unmatched. CDR1 is LNHDA, CDR2 SQIVND, per germline (reference sequence). CDR3 size: 13 residues. CDR3 coding DNA: TGTGCCACTAGACTAGCTAACACCGGGGAGCTGTTTTTT. Amino acids: CATRLANTGELFF.

The rearrangement joins TRBV7-9 to TRBJ2-7; maybe TRBD1 (6 bases). Germline V gene sequence: CDR1 SEHNR, CDR2 FQNEAQ (reference sequence). CDR3 length equals 12 residues. V was pared by 5 bases and J by 5 bases, with 10 bases between. CDR3 residues: CASSIDRNEQYF. The DNA of the CDR3 is TGTGCCAGCAGCATCGACAGGAACGAGCAGTACTTC.

V gene TRBV6-5 combines with J gene TRBJ1-2; tentative D call: TRBD1 (5 bases). Trimming cost V 0 bases and J 4 bases, with 9 bases left between them. Per germline, CDR1 MNHEY and CDR2 SVGAGI. The CDR3 spans 14 residues. CDR3 region: CASSYSGTAYGYTF. CDR3 DNA sequence: TGTGCCAGCAGTTACTCGGGGACTGCCTATGGCTACACCTTC.

This rearrangement joins TRBV18 to TRBJ2-7; 11 nucleotides line up with TRBD2. With 1 base clipped from V and 4 bases from J, the junction kept 9 bases outside the gene matches. CDR3 length: 17 amino acids. The germline gives CDR1 KGHSH, CDR2 LQKENI. The CDR3 DNA follows: TGTGCCAGCTCACCACGGGGAACTAGCGGGAGTCTGTACGAGCAGTACTTC. Translation gives CASSPRGTSGSLYEQYF.

This clone was seen a single time. This chain links TRBV2 with TRBJ1-4; no reliable D call. V lost 6 bases to trimming and J lost 5 bases, with 10 bases between them. The germline V gene has CDR1 SNHLY and CDR2 FYNNEI. This CDR3 contains 13 residues. CDR3 DNA sequence: TGTGCCAGCAGAACAGATCCCAATGAAAAACTGTTTTTT. It is translated as CASRTDPNEKLFF.

This chain connects TRBV28 to TRBJ2-5, with D possibly being TRBD2 (5 bases). The germline gives CDR1 MDHEN, CDR2 SYDVKM. V was trimmed by 2 bases and J by 2 bases, leaving 12 bases between them. This CDR3 is 15 amino acids long. The CDR3 coding sequence is TGTGCCAGCAGTTTAATAAAAGCGGCACAAGAGACCCAGTACTTC. It yields the protein CASSLIKAAQETQYF.

This chain connects TRBV29-1 to TRBJ2-3, with D perhaps TRBD1 (6 bases). The germline V gene encodes CDR1 SQVTM and CDR2 ANQGSEA. Between the trimmed V and J ends, which lost 6 bases and 0 bases, there was a span of 13 bases. The CDR3 is 14 residues long. This CDR3 reads CSVTTGRSTDTQYF. The CDR3 nucleotides read TGCAGCGTAACGACAGGTCGTAGCACAGATACGCAGTATTTT.

This clone was counted only a few times. Here the CDR3 DNA reads TGTGCCAGCAGCCCTCCGTCGACAGGAGCGAACACTGAAGCTTTCTTT. Encoded protein: CASSPPSTGANTEAFF. This chain uses TRBV9 with TRBJ1-1; D might be TRBD1 (6 bases). The CDR3 sequence is 16 residues long. CDR1 SGDLS and CDR2 YYNGEE come from the germline V gene. V lost 4 bases and J 1 base, leaving 17 bases between the germline ends.

This clone appeared a few times. This chain links TRBV19 with TRBJ2-7; D is possibly TRBD1 (5 bases). The V end was cut by 4 bases, the J end by 6 bases, with 22 bases between. Germline CDR1 and CDR2: LNHDA and SQIVND (reference sequence). This CDR3 contains 16 residues. CDR3 nucleotide sequence: TGTGCCAGTAGTAGCCTATGGGCAGGTGGGGCTATCGAGCAGTACTTC. This codes for CASSSLWAGGAIEQYF.

This sequence joins TRBV5-1 and TRBJ2-3, with TRBD2 identical over 7 bases. J lost 2 bases, V lost 5 bases, and 5 bases had no gene match. This CDR3 region has 14 residues. Germline V lookup: CDR1 SGHRS, CDR2 YFSETQ. CDR3 DNA: TGCGCCAGCAGGGGAGGGGACTACACAGATACGCAGTATTTT. As protein: CASRGGDYTDTQYF.

The chain has TRBV27 and TRBJ1-2, with D hard to call. The CDR3 sequence is 14 residues long. Trimming took 5 bases from V and 3 from J, leaving 13 bases between them. The germline V gene encodes CDR1 MNHEY and CDR2 SMNVEV (reference sequence). CDR3 loop: CASSLRALDYGYTF. The CDR3, as DNA: TGTGCCAGCAGTCTTCGCGCTTTGGACTATGGCTACACCTTC.

This clone is a singleton in its sample. The chain carries TRBV29-1 and TRBJ2-3; D gene unclear. CDR1 is SQVTM, CDR2 ANQGSEA, per germline. CDR3 size: 14 residues. V gave up 5 bases and J gave up 0 bases, with 12 bases separating them. DNA for the CDR3: TGCAGCGTTTCAACACAGAGAAGCACAGATACGCAGTATTTT. Protein sequence: CSVSTQRSTDTQYF.

This clone was seen a single time. This chain uses TRBV6-5 with TRBJ1-1, with TRBD1 matching over 9 bases. V lost 5 bases and J lost 5; bases outside the gene matches: 9. Germline CDR1 reads MNHEY; CDR2 reads SVGAGI. The CDR3 is 15 amino acids. The CDR3 region is CASSPDRGIVTEAFF. The CDR3 DNA follows: TGTGCCAGCAGTCCGGACAGGGGTATTGTTACTGAAGCTTTCTTT.

V gene TRBV28 combines with J gene TRBJ2-5, with TRBD1 as a possible D gene (7 bases). The CDR3 length is 14 residues. Trimming pared 10 bases from V and 5 bases from J, leaving 20 bases between. Germline loops: CDR1 MDHEN, CDR2 SYDVKM. In nucleotides, the CDR3 is TGTGCCACCCGGGACAGTCGAAGCGGGGAGACCCAGTACTTC. Amino acids: CATRDSRSGETQYF.

The rearrangement joins TRBV29-1 to TRBJ2-2; 7 nucleotides line up with TRBD1. The junction had 10 bases not matched to a gene; V was cut back by 4 bases and J by 5 bases. The CDR3 runs to 15 residues. Germline CDR1 and CDR2: SQVTM and ANQGSEA. CDR3 in DNA: TGCAGCGTTGTAGAGGGGGCAGGGTCAACCGGGGAGCTGTTTTTT. It is translated as CSVVEGAGSTGELFF.